The 6 T cell receptor beta chains below were found in one sample sequenced in a study of T cells in Graves' hyperthyroidism and ophthalmopathy. RNA transcripts yielded amplified TCR beta CDR3 regions. During a first-round RT-PCR of the TCR CDR3, the HTBI primer set was used. TCRdb re-called the multiplex PCR reads with MiXCR, one entry per CDR3 protein. The repertoire has 140,000 or so distinct CDR3 sequences, approximately 20% of them found once; the top ten carry roughly 73%. Input material: blood. These receptors all stem from a woman in her forties or fifties with Graves' hyperthyroidism that later progressed to Graves' ophthalmopathy.

The table lists this clonotype with many counts. V usage is TRBV20-1 and J usage is TRBJ1-2, with 9 bases fitting TRBD1. Losses at the gene ends were 3 bases for V and 2 bases for J; bases not matched to a gene: 7. This CDR3 spans 15 amino acids. Per the germline V gene, CDR1 is DFQATT and CDR2 is SNEGSKA (reference sequence). CDR3 loop: CSARPRQGGNYGYTF. Written as DNA, the CDR3 is TGCAGTGCTAGGCCCCGACAGGGGGGGAACTATGGCTACACCTTC.

This clonotype has just a few counts. The chain recombines TRBV29-1 with TRBJ2-1, with unresolved D. Germline V gene data show CDR1 as SQVTM and CDR2 as ANQGSEA. The CDR3 is made up of 14 amino acids. The germline V and J ends were trimmed by 2 bases and 1 base, with 9 bases remaining between them. CDR3 DNA sequence: TGCAGCGTTGAATCTTCAAGTTCCTACAATGAGCAGTTCTTC. It codes for CSVESSSSYNEQFF.

This clonotype was observed a few times. This chain joins TRBV19 and TRBJ2-3; a possible D gene is TRBD1 (5 bases). The V end lost 6 bases, the J end lost 5 bases, and 15 bases lay between the germline ends. CDR3 length: 14 amino acids. Germline assignment: CDR1 LNHDA and CDR2 SQIVND (reference sequence). The CDR3: CASSDRSSQDTQYF. The DNA of the CDR3 is TGTGCCAGTAGCGACAGATCGAGTCAAGATACGCAGTATTTT.

The CDR3 protein is CASSPAYQTGNTEAFF. The CDR3 DNA reads TGTGCCAGCAGTCCCGCATACCAGACAGGGAACACTGAAGCTTTCTTT. The rearrangement uses TRBV28 and TRBJ1-1; tentative D call: TRBD1 (6 bases). The CDR3 length is 16 residues. V was trimmed by 5 bases and J by 1 base, leaving 17 bases between them. Germline CDR1 is MDHEN and CDR2 is SYDVKM.

This clonotype turned up a few times. This sequence joins TRBV5-1 and TRBJ2-3; D may be TRBD1 (5 bases). There are 16 residues in the CDR3. Germline V lookup: CDR1 SGHRS, CDR2 YFSETQ. Trimming took 1 base from V and 2 from J, leaving 14 bases between them. CDR3 sequence: CASSLRQGPPTDTQYF. In DNA form, the CDR3 reads TGCGCCAGCAGCTTGCGTCAGGGCCCCCCCACAGATACGCAGTATTTT.

This clonotype came up many times. The chain recombines TRBV3-1 with TRBJ2-7; D not resolved. CDR3 length: 11 amino acids. Germline V lookup: CDR1 LGHDT, CDR2 YNNKEL (reference sequence). The V and J ends lost 1 base and 2 bases respectively, with 0 bases between them. CDR3 protein: CASSQAYEQYF. CDR3 sequence (DNA): TGTGCCAGCAGCCAAGCCTACGAGCAGTACTTC.